Listed below are T cell receptor beta chains from one sample, sequenced in a study of blood T cell repertoires in COVID-19. The data were produced by immunoSEQ multiplex PCR, yet TCRdb's version contains in-frame clones alone and is incomplete. The sample lists approximately 110,000 clones; 69% were seen once. Sequencing was carried out using peripheral blood. These receptors were obtained from a man of 80 years or more with acute or convalescent COVID-19. CDR3s include the opening cysteine and the closing phenylalanine or tryptophan. The D gene is left open where the match is weak. Rows may omit the clone size; those that give it use once, few, many or a size class.

J: TRBJ2-7; size: few; D: TRBD1; V: TRBV15; DNA: TGTGCCACCAGCCCTGACAGGGTCTCCTACGAGCAGTACTTC; CDR3: CATSPDRVSYEQYF
J: TRBJ2-1; size: -; D: TRBD2; V: TRBV4-2; DNA: TGTGCCAGCAGCCAAGATCTGCGTCGGCCCGGCGGGAGGTCGGGTGAGCAGTTCTTC; CDR3: CASSQDLRRPGGRSGEQFF
J: TRBJ2-3; size: -; D: -; V: TRBV2; DNA: TGTGCCAACCGACAGGACTCGATACTACTTGATACGCAGTATTTT; CDR3: CANRQDSILLDTQYF
J: TRBJ1-6; size: once; D: -; V: TRBV10-3; DNA: TGTGCCATCAGTGAGGACAGGATGAATTCACCCCTCCACTTT; CDR3: CAISEDRMNSPLHF
J: TRBJ2-1; size: -; D: -; V: TRBV10-2; DNA: TGCGCCAGCAGTGATGGACTCCCGACTGGTGAGCAGTTCTTC; CDR3: CASSDGLPTGEQFF
J: TRBJ2-1; size: once; D: -; V: TRBV6-2/TRBV6-3; DNA: TGTGCCAGCAGTCACACAGGGGGCCGAGGGCTAGCGGGGTACAATGAGCAGTTCTTC; CDR3: CASSHTGGRGLAGYNEQFF
J: TRBJ1-1; size: once; D: TRBD1; V: TRBV5-1; DNA: TGCGCCAGCAGCACGGGACAGGGGGCTGACACTGAAGCTTTCTTT; CDR3: CASSTGQGADTEAFF
J: TRBJ2-1; size: -; D: TRBD1; V: TRBV5-6; DNA: TGTGCCAGCAGCTTTGACAGGGGACAGCCCAATGAGCAGTTCTTC; CDR3: CASSFDRGQPNEQFF
J: TRBJ2-2; size: -; D: TRBD1; V: TRBV19; DNA: TGTGCCAGTAGTATAGAGGACAGGGGGCTTGGGGAGCTGTTTTTT; CDR3: CASSIEDRGLGELFF
J: TRBJ2-7; size: -; D: -; V: TRBV2; DNA: TGTGCCAGCAGCGCACGGGACTTCAGCTCCTACGAGCAGTACTTC; CDR3: CASSARDFSSYEQYF
J: TRBJ2-5; size: -; D: TRBD1; V: TRBV24-1; DNA: TGTGCCACCAGTGAGGGGACAGTGAAAGAGACCCAGTACTTC; CDR3: CATSEGTVKETQYF
J: TRBJ1-3; size: -; D: -; V: TRBV18; DNA: TGTGCCAGCTCACCAGTGGTCACGAGCATATATTTT; CDR3: CASSPVVTSIYF
J: TRBJ2-7; size: -; D: -; V: TRBV11-2; DNA: TGTGCCAGCAGCCCCCCCGGAGGGAACGAGCAGTACTTC; CDR3: CASSPPGGNEQYF
J: TRBJ2-3; size: -; D: TRBD2; V: TRBV7-9; DNA: TGTGCCAGCAGCTTGGGACTAGCTTCGACAGATACGCAGTATTTT; CDR3: CASSLGLASTDTQYF
J: TRBJ2-1; size: -; D: -; V: TRBV7-9; DNA: TGTGCCAGCAGCTTAGAGTCAGGGCGGTCGAGAGAGCAGTTCTTC; CDR3: CASSLESGRSREQFF
J: TRBJ2-3; size: -; D: -; V: TRBV19; DNA: TGTGCCAGTAGGGCCAAGACAGATACGCAGTATTTT; CDR3: CASRAKTDTQYF
J: TRBJ2-7; size: once; D: TRBD1; V: TRBV7-6; DNA: TGTGCCAGCAGCCGCGGACAGGGATCATCCTACGAGCAGTACTTC; CDR3: CASSRGQGSSYEQYF
J: TRBJ2-2; size: -; D: TRBD2; V: TRBV27; DNA: TGTGCCAGCAGTTCGGGACTAGCGGGAGCCGGGGAGCTGTTTTTT; CDR3: CASSSGLAGAGELFF
J: TRBJ1-3; size: -; D: -; V: TRBV3-1/TRBV3-2; DNA: TGTGCCAGCAGCCAAGACACGCGCTCTGGAAACACCATATATTTT; CDR3: CASSQDTRSGNTIYF
J: TRBJ2-2; size: -; D: -; V: TRBV11-2; DNA: TGTGCCAGCTTTCCCCTAAGAGGAACCGGGGAGCTGTTTTTT; CDR3: CASFPLRGTGELFF
J: TRBJ1-2; size: -; D: TRBD1; V: TRBV4-3; DNA: TGCGCCAGCAGCCCCGGACAGGGCTCAGGGGGCTACACCTTC; CDR3: CASSPGQGSGGYTF
J: TRBJ2-7; size: many; D: -; V: TRBV7-2; DNA: TGTGCCAGCACTACCGGGAGCTACGAGCAGTACTTC; CDR3: CASTTGSYEQYF
J: TRBJ1-2; size: -; D: -; V: TRBV19; DNA: TGTGCCAGTAGTATACAAACAGGGATCGGATATGGCTACACCTTC; CDR3: CASSIQTGIGYGYTF
J: TRBJ2-3; size: -; D: -; V: TRBV29-1; DNA: TGCAGCGTTGTCCGGGGCACAGATACGCAGTATTTT; CDR3: CSVVRGTDTQYF
J: TRBJ2-1; size: -; D: TRBD2; V: TRBV5-6; DNA: TGTGCCAGCAGCCGGGGACTAGCGGTATCTGAGCAGTTCTTC; CDR3: CASSRGLAVSEQFF
J: TRBJ2-3; size: -; D: -; V: TRBV7-2; DNA: TGTGCCAGCAGCTTAGTTGGAGGTGCAGATACGCAGTATTTT; CDR3: CASSLVGGADTQYF
J: TRBJ1-3; size: -; D: -; V: TRBV27; DNA: TGTGCCAGCAGTAGGACACCTAACTCTGGAAACACCATATATTTT; CDR3: CASSRTPNSGNTIYF
J: TRBJ2-1; size: -; D: TRBD2; V: TRBV2; DNA: TGTGCCAGCAGCATAACTAGCGGGAGTGGGAATGAGCAGTTCTTC; CDR3: CASSITSGSGNEQFF
J: TRBJ2-1; size: -; D: TRBD2; V: TRBV25-1; DNA: TGTGCCAGCAGTGACGGGGGACTAGCTCCCAATGAGCAGTTCTTC; CDR3: CASSDGGLAPNEQFF
J: TRBJ1-1; size: -; D: -; V: TRBV6-2/TRBV6-3; DNA: TGTGCCAGCAGTTACGCTTACACGGGGGAAGCTTTCTTT; CDR3: CASSYAYTGEAFF
J: TRBJ2-1; size: -; D: TRBD1; V: TRBV11-2; DNA: TGTGCCAGCAGTTCCGGGACAGGGGGAATCAATGAGCAGTTCTTC; CDR3: CASSSGTGGINEQFF
J: TRBJ2-1; size: -; D: TRBD1; V: TRBV28; DNA: TGTGCCAGCAGACCCGACAGGGGGCGTTACAATGAGCAGTTCTTC; CDR3: CASRPDRGRYNEQFF